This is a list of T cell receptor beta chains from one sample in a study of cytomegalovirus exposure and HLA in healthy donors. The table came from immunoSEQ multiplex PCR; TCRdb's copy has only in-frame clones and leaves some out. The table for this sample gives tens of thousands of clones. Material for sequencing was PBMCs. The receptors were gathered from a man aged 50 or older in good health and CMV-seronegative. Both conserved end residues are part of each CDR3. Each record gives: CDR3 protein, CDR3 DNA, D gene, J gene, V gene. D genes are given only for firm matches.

CASSLFPSGGAGMMKTQYF TGCGCCAGCAGCTTGTTCCCTAGCGGGGGGGCCGGGATGATGAAGACCCAGTACTTC TRBD2 TRBJ2-5 TRBV5-1
CAWSVWRGSSDNEQFF TGTGCCTGGAGTGTCTGGCGGGGGAGCTCCGACAATGAGCAGTTCTTC TRBD2 TRBJ2-1 TRBV30
CASSLASTPGGNSYEQYF TGCGCCAGCAGCTTGGCCTCTACGCCAGGGGGCAACTCCTACGAGCAGTACTTC TRBD1 TRBJ2-7 TRBV5-1
CASSKTSGATYEQYF TGTGCCAGCAGCAAGACCAGTGGGGCGACCTACGAGCAGTACTTC . TRBJ2-7 TRBV21-1
CASSFVGGDGTEAFF TGCGCCAGCAGCTTCGTAGGGGGGGACGGCACTGAAGCTTTCTTT . TRBJ1-1 TRBV5-1
CASSGLAGAQETQYF TGCGCCAGCAGCGGACTAGCGGGGGCACAAGAGACCCAGTACTTC TRBD2 TRBJ2-5 TRBV4-1
CASSFVDRVAYGYTF TGTGCCAGCAGCTTTGTTGACAGGGTGGCCTATGGCTACACCTTC TRBD1 TRBJ1-2 TRBV5-4
CASSLGPRGSGSGGYTF TGTGCCAGCAGCTTAGGGCCCCGGGGGTCGGGCTCAGGTGGCTACACCTTC . TRBJ1-2 TRBV7-2
CASSQTGSPGNTIYF TGTGCCAGCAGTCAAACAGGGTCGCCTGGAAACACCATATATTTT . TRBJ1-3 TRBV2
CAITKTGQGDPSGNTIYF TGTGCCATCACCAAAACCGGACAGGGTGATCCATCTGGAAACACCATATATTTT TRBD1 TRBJ1-3 TRBV10-3
CASSTRQGGNEQYF TGTGCCAGTAGTACACGGCAGGGGGGCAACGAGCAGTACTTC . TRBJ2-7 TRBV19
CASNIAPGNYGYTF TGTGCCAGTAATATAGCCCCGGGTAACTATGGCTACACCTTC . TRBJ1-2 TRBV19
CASRLQQGSGQPQHF TGTGCCAGCAGGTTACAACAGGGGAGTGGGCAGCCCCAGCATTTT TRBD1 TRBJ1-5 TRBV28
CASSRFREPGEKLFF TGTGCCAGTAGTCGTTTCCGGGAACCGGGCGAAAAACTGTTTTTT . TRBJ1-4 TRBV19
CAISSTGTGEQYF TGTGCCATCAGTTCTACAGGGACGGGCGAGCAGTACTTC . TRBJ2-7 TRBV10-3
CASSAPLAGVTDTQYF TGTGCCAGCAGCGCCCCTTTAGCGGGGGTCACAGATACGCAGTATTTT TRBD2 TRBJ2-3 TRBV9
CASTLGTGGNNEQFF TGTGCCAGCACCCTCGGGACAGGGGGGAACAATGAGCAGTTCTTC TRBD1 TRBJ2-1 TRBV5-4
CASSLAFRQSGYEQYF TGCGCCAGCAGCTTGGCCTTCCGGCAGTCAGGCTACGAGCAGTACTTC . TRBJ2-7 TRBV5-1
CASSLARGLGANVLTF TGTGCCAGCAGCTTAGCAAGGGGCCTCGGGGCCAACGTCCTGACTTTC . TRBJ2-6 TRBV7-9
CASSVSDLSYGYTF TGTGCCAGCAGTGTCAGCGACCTCAGCTATGGCTACACCTTC . TRBJ1-2 TRBV9
CASSLVAGATNTGELFF TGTGCCAGCAGCTTAGTAGCGGGGGCAACGAACACCGGGGAGCTGTTTTTT TRBD2 TRBJ2-2 TRBV7-2
CASRSGQGNSPLHF TGTGCCAGCAGGTCCGGACAGGGTAATTCACCCCTCCACTTT TRBD1 TRBJ1-6 TRBV28
CAWDRGEGGQPQHF TGTGCCTGGGACAGGGGGGAAGGTGGTCAGCCCCAGCATTTT TRBD1 TRBJ1-5 TRBV30
CASSSTGEQETQYF TGTGCCAGCAGTTCCACAGGGGAGCAAGAGACCCAGTACTTC TRBD1 TRBJ2-5 TRBV6-5
CASSVGTGEETQYF TGTGCCAGCAGCGTAGGGACAGGGGAAGAGACCCAGTACTTC TRBD1 TRBJ2-5 TRBV9
CASSPWTGLSSGNTIYF TGTGCCAGCAGCCCTTGGACAGGTTTGTCCTCTGGAAACACCATATATTTT TRBD1 TRBJ1-3 TRBV7-3
CASTPGTSGYEQYF TGCGCCAGTACACCCGGGACTAGCGGCTACGAGCAGTACTTC TRBD2 TRBJ2-7 TRBV13
CAVRGQYEQYF TGTGCCGTCAGGGGGCAGTACGAGCAGTACTTC TRBD1 TRBJ2-7 TRBV10-3
CASSSSGTSGGRYEQYF TGTGCCAGCAGCAGTTCCGGGACTAGCGGGGGCCGCTACGAGCAGTACTTC TRBD2 TRBJ2-7 TRBV9
CASSNWQGGDQPQHF TGTGCCAGTAGTAACTGGCAGGGAGGGGATCAGCCCCAGCATTTT . TRBJ1-5 TRBV19
CASSSPFPQGKLLYGYTF TGTGCCAGCAGTTCCCCCTTTCCACAGGGGAAGCTCTTGTATGGCTACACCTTC TRBD1 TRBJ1-2 TRBV28
CSARTGGHEQFF TGCAGCGCTAGGACAGGGGGTCATGAGCAGTTCTTC TRBD1 TRBJ2-1 TRBV29-1
CASSSPGGQGAPLHF TGTGCCAGCAGCTCCCCAGGGGGACAGGGGGCACCCCTCCACTTT TRBD1 TRBJ1-6 TRBV7-9
CASNPGLLLYEQYF TGTGCCAGCAACCCGGGACTCCTGCTTTACGAGCAGTACTTC . TRBJ2-7 TRBV6-5
CAISRRTGYEQYF TGTGCCATCAGCCGAAGGACAGGATACGAGCAGTACTTC TRBD1 TRBJ2-7 TRBV10-3
CASSPSGGRYGYTF TGTGCCAGCTCACCGTCGGGGGGGCGATACGGCTACACCTTC . TRBJ1-2 TRBV18
CASSLRQGNEQFF TGTGCCAGCAGCCTGCGACAGGGCAATGAGCAGTTCTTC TRBD1 TRBJ2-1 TRBV13
CASSRGSKWEGYTF TGTGCCAGCAGTCGGGGGTCAAAATGGGAAGGCTACACCTTC . TRBJ1-2 TRBV28
CASSALAGGSYEQYF TGTGCCAGCAGCGCTCTAGCGGGGGGATCCTACGAGCAGTACTTC TRBD2 TRBJ2-7 TRBV7-9
CASSVQGAFTGELFF TGCGCCAGCAGCGTCCAGGGGGCGTTCACCGGGGAGCTGTTTTTT TRBD1 TRBJ2-2 TRBV5-1
CASSVEGRDYNSPLHF TGTGCCAGCAGCGTAGAGGGCAGGGACTATAATTCACCCCTCCACTTT . TRBJ1-6 TRBV9
CASRENSDRAYGYTF TGCGCCAGCAGAGAGAATTCGGACAGGGCCTATGGCTACACCTTC TRBD1 TRBJ1-2 TRBV5-1
CASRQGNQPQHF TGTGCCAGCCGACAGGGGAATCAGCCCCAGCATTTT TRBD1 TRBJ1-5 TRBV6-5
CASSTQGGPEAFF TGCGCCAGCAGCACCCAGGGGGGCCCTGAAGCTTTCTTT TRBD1 TRBJ1-1 TRBV5-1
CASSVGPQGASNQPQHF TGCGCCAGCAGCGTGGGACCACAGGGGGCGAGCAATCAGCCCCAGCATTTT TRBD1 TRBJ1-5 TRBV5-1
CASSILGGNTEAFF TGTGCCAGTAGTATACTGGGGGGGAATACTGAAGCTTTCTTT . TRBJ1-1 TRBV19
CASSLAPDRGSSYNEQFF TGTGCCAGCAGCTTAGCACCGGACAGGGGGAGCTCCTACAATGAGCAGTTCTTC TRBD1 TRBJ2-1 TRBV11-2
CASRGTGSSSYEQYF TGTGCCAGCAGAGGGACAGGGAGTAGCTCCTACGAGCAGTACTTC TRBD1 TRBJ2-7 TRBV6-5
CASSFGQGHAEAFF TGTGCCAGCAGCTTTGGACAGGGTCACGCTGAAGCTTTCTTT TRBD1 TRBJ1-1 TRBV7-8
CASSELRQSYEQYF TGTGCCAGCAGTGAACTAAGACAGTCCTACGAGCAGTACTTC . TRBJ2-7 TRBV6-1
CASSYSGDRVKQFF TGTGCCAGCAGTTACTCTGGGGACAGGGTGAAGCAGTTCTTC TRBD1 TRBJ2-1 TRBV6-5
CASRRTGDSGYTF TGTGCCAGCAGGCGTACAGGGGATAGTGGCTACACCTTC TRBD1 TRBJ1-2 TRBV14
CASSLGTGGDGYTF TGTGCCAGCAGTTTAGGGACAGGGGGCGATGGCTACACCTTC TRBD1 TRBJ1-2 TRBV28
CASSPPTSGGSGTQYF TGTGCCAGCAGTCCCCCGACTAGCGGGGGCTCAGGGACCCAGTACTTC TRBD2 TRBJ2-5 TRBV28